The sequence of this T cell receptor (beta chain) was determined in a study of cytomegalovirus exposure and HLA in healthy donors. Whole-study findings and limits: In a later analysis, HLA-associated TCR beta chains were more clonally expanded than equally common others.

The PCR was carried out with 60 Vbeta primers and 13 Jbeta primers. The protocol was immunoSEQ multiplex PCR, while the TCRdb copy is restricted to in-frame clones and leaves out a portion. This sample carries 150,000 or so clones, about 71% of them seen once, and the ten largest clones take 2.1%. As to this clone: Its antigen is not identified.

V gave up 0 bases and J gave up 2 bases, with 6 bases separating them. Germline V gene sequence: CDR1 SGHRS, CDR2 YFSETQ. This CDR3 is 15 amino acids long. This clonotype originated in a woman aged 60-70 years in good health and CMV-seropositive. Sequencing was performed on PBMCs. The chain combines TRBV5-1 with TRBJ2-6, with D possibly matching TRBD2 (6 bases). Here the CDR3 DNA reads TGCGCCAGCAGCTTGGGGGGGGCTGGGGCCAACGTCCTGACTTTC. It codes for CASSLGGAGANVLTF.